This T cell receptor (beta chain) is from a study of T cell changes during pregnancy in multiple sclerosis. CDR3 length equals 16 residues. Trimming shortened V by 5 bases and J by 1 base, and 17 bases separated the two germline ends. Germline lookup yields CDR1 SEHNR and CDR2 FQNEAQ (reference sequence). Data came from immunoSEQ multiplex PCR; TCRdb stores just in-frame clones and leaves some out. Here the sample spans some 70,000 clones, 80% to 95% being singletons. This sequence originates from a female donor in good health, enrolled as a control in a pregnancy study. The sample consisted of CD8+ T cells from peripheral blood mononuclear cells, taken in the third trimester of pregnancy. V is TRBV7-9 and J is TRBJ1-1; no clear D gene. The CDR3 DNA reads TGTGCCAGCAGCCCTCGGCTGGGGAGGGAGAACACTGAAGCTTTCTTT. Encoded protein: CASSPRLGRENTEAFF. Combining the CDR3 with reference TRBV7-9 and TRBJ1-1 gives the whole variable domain DTGVSQNPRHKITKRGQNVTFRCDPISEHNRLYWYRQTLGQGPEFLTYFQNEAQLEKSRLLSDRFSAERPKGSFSTLEIQRTEQGDSAMYLCASSPRLGRENTEAFFGQGTRLTVV.